Listed here are 16 T cell receptor beta chains from one sample, sequenced in a study of cytomegalovirus exposure and HLA in healthy donors. Primers included in the PCR were 60 Vbeta and 13 Jbeta primers. Sequencing used immunoSEQ multiplex PCR; TCRdb keeps in-frame clones, though not all of them. The table shows around 65,000 clones, with 62% occurring only once. The sample consisted of PBMCs. The source is a man under 40 in good health and CMV-seronegative.

The rearrangement uses TRBV25-1 and TRBJ2-7, with TRBD2 matching over 13 bases. Losses at the gene ends were 10 bases for V and 4 bases for J; bases not matched to a gene: 7. The germline gives CDR1 MGHDK, CDR2 SYGVNS. This CDR3 is built from 14 residues. The CDR3 region has the DNA TGTGCCACCACTAGCGGGGGGGATCTATACGAGCAGTACTTC. Protein sequence: CATTSGGDLYEQYF.

J is TRBJ1-5 and V is TRBV9, with 9 nucleotides matching TRBD1. Trimming at V came to 4 bases and at J to 6 bases, leaving 14 bases not matched to a gene. The CDR3 contains 17 residues. Germline V gene data show CDR1 as SGDLS and CDR2 as YYNGEE. The CDR3 reads CASSRFGDREGSQPQHF. The CDR3 DNA is TGTGCCAGCAGCCGCTTCGGGGACAGGGAAGGTAGTCAGCCCCAGCATTTT. The whole variable domain, remainder taken from reference TRBV9 and TRBJ1-5, is DSGVTQTPKHLITATGQRVTLRCSPRSGDLSVYWYQQSLDQGLQFLIQYYNGEERAKGNILERFSAQQFPDLHSELNLSSLELGDSALYFCASSRFGDREGSQPQHFGDGTRLSIL.

CDR3 region: CASSSTGLSNQPQHF. As DNA, the CDR3 is TGTGCCAGCAGTTCCACAGGGCTTAGCAATCAGCCCCAGCATTTT. V and J are TRBV6-5 and TRBJ1-5, with D tentatively TRBD1 (6 bases). Germline V lookup: CDR1 MNHEY, CDR2 SVGAGI. The CDR3 extends over 15 amino acids. The ends were cut back, 4 bases at V and 0 bases at J, with 10 bases in the middle.

CDR3 bases: TGCGCCAGCAGCCAGGGACTAGCGGGGGGCTACACCGGGGAGCTGTTTTTT. Its protein is CASSQGLAGGYTGELFF. The chain is built from TRBV4-1 and TRBJ2-2, with TRBD2 identical over 15 bases. In germline, CDR1 is MGHRA, CDR2 YSYEKL. The CDR3 contains 17 residues. Trimming cost V 3 bases and J 3 bases; bases outside gene matches: 2.

The chain recombines TRBV7-9 with TRBJ1-4; 8 nucleotides line up with TRBD1. Germline CDR1 reads SEHNR; CDR2 reads FQNEAQ (reference sequence). The V gene end was trimmed by 5 bases and the J gene end by 5 bases; junction bases not matched to a gene: 7. CDR3 size: 15 residues. DNA for the CDR3: TGTGCCAGCAGCCGTGGACAGGGTGGGAATGAAAAACTGTTTTTT. Its translation: CASSRGQGGNEKLFF.

V is TRBV6-5 and J is TRBJ1-2; 9 bases fit TRBD1. This CDR3 spans 14 amino acids. Looked up from germline, CDR1 is MNHEY and CDR2 is SVGAGI. With V trimmed by 6 bases and J by 4 bases, 6 bases remained unmatched. The CDR3 DNA follows: TGTGCCAGCAGGGGAACAGGGGGCAGCTATGGCTACACCTTC. Protein sequence: CASRGTGGSYGYTF.

This clone came up a few times. The rearrangement uses TRBV6-1 and TRBJ2-5; 7 bases agree with TRBD2. Losses at the gene ends were 6 bases for V and 4 bases for J; bases not matched to a gene: 5. Looked up from germline, CDR1 is MNHNS and CDR2 is SASEGT. The CDR3 is made up of 13 amino acids. CDR3 nucleotides: TGTGCCAGCAGAAACGGGGAGGGAGAGACCCAGTACTTC. Protein product: CASRNGEGETQYF.

This sequence joins TRBV5-1 and TRBJ2-7; no firm D call. V was pared by 7 bases and J by 9 bases, with 29 bases between. CDR1 and CDR2 from the germline V gene are SGHRS and YFSETQ. This CDR3 contains 16 residues. The CDR3 bases are TGCGCCAGCTCTCCTACCCTAGGTGGGTCGGCCGAGCGGCAGTACTTC. Protein product: CASSPTLGGSAERQYF.

The chain joins TRBV29-1 to TRBJ2-5; a weak D match, TRBD2 (5 bases). Trimming took off 4 bases at V and 7 bases at J, with 16 bases between the two ends. The CDR3 has 13 residues. The V gene's germline CDR1 is SQVTM and CDR2 ANQGSEA. The CDR3 DNA sequence: TGCAGCGTTGTAAACGGGGTCCCCGGGACCCAGTACTTC. Residues: CSVVNGVPGTQYF.

The V gene is TRBV7-9, the J gene TRBJ1-1; 7 bases are shared with TRBD1. CDR1 and CDR2 (germline): SEHNR, FQNEAQ (reference sequence). CDR3 length equals 13 residues. V dropped 5 bases and J dropped 5; count of bases not matched to a gene: 5. CDR3 sequence: CASSTWTGTEAFF. The CDR3 DNA reads TGTGCCAGCAGCACCTGGACAGGAACTGAAGCTTTCTTT.

This clone occurred once. V usage is TRBV5-4 and J usage is TRBJ2-5; TRBD1 agrees at 7 bases. Trimming cost V 4 bases and J 3 bases; bases outside gene matches: 9. CDR3 size: 15 residues. CDR1 and CDR2 (germline): SGHNT, YYREEE (reference sequence). The CDR3 nucleotides read TGTGCCAGCAGCCCACCCGGGACAGCGAAAGAGACCCAGTACTTC. This sequence encodes CASSPPGTAKETQYF.

This clone showed up just a few times. The chain combines TRBV7-2 with TRBJ1-1, with D perhaps matching TRBD1 (5 bases). Germline-derived CDR1 and CDR2 are SGHTA and FQGNSA. This CDR3 contains 14 residues. V shed 5 bases and J shed 1 base, with 11 bases lying between them. Here the CDR3 reads CASSQNGQNTEAFF. In nucleotides, the CDR3 is TGTGCCAGCAGCCAGAACGGACAGAACACTGAAGCTTTCTTT. Based on the CDR3 plus reference TRBV7-2 and TRBJ1-1, the full variable domain is GAGVSQSPSNKVTEKGKDVELRCDPISGHTALYWYRQSLGQGLEFLIYFQGNSAPDKSGLPSDRFSAERTGGSVSTLTIQRTQQEDSAVYLCASSQNGQNTEAFFGQGTRLTVV.

The chain carries TRBV7-7 and TRBJ2-5; 7 bases are a match to TRBD2. V lost 0 bases and J lost 5; bases outside the gene matches: 6. Germline CDR1 SSHAT, CDR2 FNYEAQ (reference sequence). This CDR3 is 15 amino acids long. As DNA, the CDR3 is TGTGCCAGCAGCTTAGCGGGCGGGGGTAAGGAGACCCAGTACTTC. It codes for CASSLAGGGKETQYF.

This clone showed up just once. The chain recombines TRBV2 with TRBJ1-6; unclear D gene. V was cut by 2 bases and J by 18 bases, with 14 bases left in between. This CDR3 has 12 residues. Per the germline V gene, CDR1 is SNHLY and CDR2 is FYNNEI. This chain's CDR3 is CASSELLGRPHF. CDR3 DNA sequence: TGTGCCAGCAGTGAATTACTAGGCCGTCCCCACTTT. The full variable domain, its missing parts supplied by reference TRBV2 and TRBJ1-6, is EPEVTQTPSHQVTQMGQEVILRCVPISNHLYFYWYRQILGQKVEFLVSFYNNEISEKSEIFDDQFSVERPDGSNFTLKIRSTKLEDSAMYFCASSELLGRPHFGNGTRLTVT.

The sample holds a few counts of this clone. The gene calls are TRBV7-2 and TRBJ2-7; TRBD2 matches at 11 bases. This CDR3 region has 16 residues. With 7 bases clipped from V and 7 bases from J, the junction kept 15 bases outside the gene matches. CDR1 and CDR2 from the germline V gene are SGHTA and FQGNSA. The CDR3 DNA is TGTGCCAGCACCGAAGACTTAGCGGGGGGGGGTGGAGAGCAGTACTTC. This sequence encodes CASTEDLAGGGGEQYF.

The chain couples TRBV19 to TRBJ1-6; D is undetermined. The CDR3 totals 14 residues. The germline gives CDR1 LNHDA, CDR2 SQIVND (reference sequence). Trimming shortened V by 10 bases and J by 9 bases, and 19 bases separated the two germline ends. CDR3: CATQEAGLGSPLHF. CDR3 bases: TGTGCCACCCAAGAGGCGGGTCTTGGTTCACCCCTCCACTTT.